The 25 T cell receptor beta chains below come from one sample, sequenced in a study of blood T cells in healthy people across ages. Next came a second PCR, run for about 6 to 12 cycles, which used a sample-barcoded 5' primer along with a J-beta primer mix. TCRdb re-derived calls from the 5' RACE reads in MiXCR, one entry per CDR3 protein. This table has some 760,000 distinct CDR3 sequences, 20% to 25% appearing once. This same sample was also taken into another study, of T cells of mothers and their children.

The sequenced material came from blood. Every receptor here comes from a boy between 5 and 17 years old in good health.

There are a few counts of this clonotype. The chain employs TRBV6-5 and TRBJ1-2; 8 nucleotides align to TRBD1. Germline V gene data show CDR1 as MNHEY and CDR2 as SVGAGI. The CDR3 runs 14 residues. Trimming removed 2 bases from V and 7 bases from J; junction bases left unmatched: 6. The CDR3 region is CASSYGTGLLGYTF. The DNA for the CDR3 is TGTGCCAGCAGTTACGGGACAGGTTTACTTGGCTACACCTTC.

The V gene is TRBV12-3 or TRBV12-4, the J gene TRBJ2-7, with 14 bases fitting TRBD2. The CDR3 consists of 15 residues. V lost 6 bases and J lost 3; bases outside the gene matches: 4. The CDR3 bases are TGTGCCAGCAGCCCGACTAGCGGGAGGGACTACGAGCAGTACTTC. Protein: CASSPTSGRDYEQYF.

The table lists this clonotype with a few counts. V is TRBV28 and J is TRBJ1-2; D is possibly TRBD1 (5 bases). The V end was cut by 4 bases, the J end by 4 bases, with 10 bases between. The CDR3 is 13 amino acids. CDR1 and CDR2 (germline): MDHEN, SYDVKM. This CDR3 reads CASSSGDGYGYTF. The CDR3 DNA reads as TGTGCCAGCAGTTCCGGGGACGGCTATGGCTACACCTTC.

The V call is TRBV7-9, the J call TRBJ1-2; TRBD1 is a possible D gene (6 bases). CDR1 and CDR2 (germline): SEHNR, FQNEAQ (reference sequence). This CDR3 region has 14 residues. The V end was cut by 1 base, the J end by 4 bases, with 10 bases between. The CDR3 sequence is CASSLDRDIYGYTF. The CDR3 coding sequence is TGTGCCAGCAGCTTAGACAGGGACATCTATGGCTACACCTTC.

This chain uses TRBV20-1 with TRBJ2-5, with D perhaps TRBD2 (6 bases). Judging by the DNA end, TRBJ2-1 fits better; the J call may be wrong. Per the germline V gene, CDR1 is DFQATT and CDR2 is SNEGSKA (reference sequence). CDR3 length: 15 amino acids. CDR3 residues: CSARVWGDGLNEQFF. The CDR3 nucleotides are TGCAGTGCTAGAGTATGGGGGGATGGCCTCAATGAGCAGTTCTTC.

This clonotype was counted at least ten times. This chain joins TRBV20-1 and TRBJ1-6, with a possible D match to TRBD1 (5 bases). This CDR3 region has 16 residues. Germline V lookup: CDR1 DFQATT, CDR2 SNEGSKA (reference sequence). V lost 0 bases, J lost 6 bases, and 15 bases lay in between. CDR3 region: CSARDIGQGGNSPLHF. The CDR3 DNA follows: TGCAGTGCTAGAGATATAGGGCAGGGAGGTAATTCACCCCTCCACTTT.

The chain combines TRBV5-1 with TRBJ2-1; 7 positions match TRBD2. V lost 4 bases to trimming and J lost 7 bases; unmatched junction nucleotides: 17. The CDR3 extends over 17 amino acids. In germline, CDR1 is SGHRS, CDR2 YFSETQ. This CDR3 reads CASSPGGSGPPVNEQFF. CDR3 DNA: TGCGCCAGCAGCCCGGGGGGTAGCGGTCCCCCGGTGAATGAGCAGTTCTTC.

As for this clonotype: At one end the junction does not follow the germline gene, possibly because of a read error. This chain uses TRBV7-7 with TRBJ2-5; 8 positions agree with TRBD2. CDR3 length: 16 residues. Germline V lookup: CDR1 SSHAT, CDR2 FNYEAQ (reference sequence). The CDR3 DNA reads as TGTGCTAGCAGCTTAGGCGGGAGGCGAGACCAAGAGACCCAGTACTTC. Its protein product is CASSLGGRRDQETQYF.

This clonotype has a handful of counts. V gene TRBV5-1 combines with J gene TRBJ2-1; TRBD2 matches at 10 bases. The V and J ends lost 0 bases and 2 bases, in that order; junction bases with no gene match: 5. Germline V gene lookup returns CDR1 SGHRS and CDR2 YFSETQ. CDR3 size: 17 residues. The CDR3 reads CASSLGAGGSTYNEQFF. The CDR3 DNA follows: TGCGCCAGCAGCTTGGGAGCGGGGGGGTCTACCTACAATGAGCAGTTCTTC.

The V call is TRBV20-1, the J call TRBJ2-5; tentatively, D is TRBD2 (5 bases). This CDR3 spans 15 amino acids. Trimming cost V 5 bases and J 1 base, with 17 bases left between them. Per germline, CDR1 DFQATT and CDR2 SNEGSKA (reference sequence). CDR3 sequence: CSAGRTGAVQETQYF. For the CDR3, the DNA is TGCAGTGCTGGTAGAACCGGAGCGGTCCAAGAGACCCAGTACTTC.

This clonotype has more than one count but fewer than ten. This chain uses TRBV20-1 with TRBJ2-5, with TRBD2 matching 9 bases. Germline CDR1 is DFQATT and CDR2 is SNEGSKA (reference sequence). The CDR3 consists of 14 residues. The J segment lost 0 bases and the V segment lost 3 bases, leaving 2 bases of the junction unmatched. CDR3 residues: CSASKRGDQETQYF. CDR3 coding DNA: TGCAGTGCTAGCAAGCGGGGGGACCAAGAGACCCAGTACTTC.

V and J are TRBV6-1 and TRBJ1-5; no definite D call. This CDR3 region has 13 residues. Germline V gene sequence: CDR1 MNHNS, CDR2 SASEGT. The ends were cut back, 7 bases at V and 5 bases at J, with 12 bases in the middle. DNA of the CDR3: TGTGCCAGCAAACGGGAGATGGATCAGCCCCAGCATTTT. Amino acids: CASKREMDQPQHF.

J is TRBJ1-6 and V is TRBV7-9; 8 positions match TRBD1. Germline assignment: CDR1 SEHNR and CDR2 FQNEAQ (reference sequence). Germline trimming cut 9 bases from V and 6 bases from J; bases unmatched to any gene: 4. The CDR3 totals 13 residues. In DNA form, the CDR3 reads TGTGCCAGTACAGGGGGAAGTAATTCACCCCTCCACTTT. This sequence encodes CASTGGSNSPLHF.

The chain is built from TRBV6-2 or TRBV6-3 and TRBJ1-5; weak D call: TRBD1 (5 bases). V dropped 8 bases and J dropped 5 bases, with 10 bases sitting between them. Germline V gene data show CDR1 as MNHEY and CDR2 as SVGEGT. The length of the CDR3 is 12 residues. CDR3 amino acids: CASGREDQPQHF. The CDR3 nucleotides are TGTGCCAGCGGCAGGGAGGATCAGCCCCAGCATTTT.

Here the CDR3 reads CAISDGGDQPQHF. The CDR3 nucleotides are TGTGCCATCAGTGACGGGGGGGATCAGCCCCAGCATTTT. V usage is TRBV10-3 and J usage is TRBJ1-5; weak D call: TRBD1 (5 bases). This CDR3 comprises 13 residues. V was cut by 3 bases and J by 5 bases, with 8 bases left in between. The germline V gene has CDR1 ENHRY and CDR2 SYGVKD.

CDR3 sequence (DNA): TGCAGTGCTCGCGGACTAGCGGGAGTGACGGGATACAATGAGCAGTTCTTC. Translated: CSARGLAGVTGYNEQFF. V and J are TRBV20-1 and TRBJ2-1, with 13 bases lining up with TRBD2. CDR3 length equals 17 residues. Germline values: CDR1 DFQATT, CDR2 SNEGSKA (reference sequence). J gave up 4 bases and V 5 bases, and 11 bases lay outside the gene matches.

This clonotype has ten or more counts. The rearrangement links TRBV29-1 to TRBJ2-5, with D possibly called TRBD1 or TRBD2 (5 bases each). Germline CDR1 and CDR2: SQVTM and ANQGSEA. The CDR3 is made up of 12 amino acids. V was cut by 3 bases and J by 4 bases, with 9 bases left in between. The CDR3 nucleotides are TGCAGCGTTGATGGGGGTCTAGAGACCCAGTACTTC. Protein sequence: CSVDGGLETQYF.

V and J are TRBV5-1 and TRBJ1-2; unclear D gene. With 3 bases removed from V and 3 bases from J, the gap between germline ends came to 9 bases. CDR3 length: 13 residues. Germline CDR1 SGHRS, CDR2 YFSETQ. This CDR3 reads CASSYGFDYGYTF. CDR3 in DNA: TGCGCCAGCAGCTATGGATTTGACTATGGCTACACCTTC.

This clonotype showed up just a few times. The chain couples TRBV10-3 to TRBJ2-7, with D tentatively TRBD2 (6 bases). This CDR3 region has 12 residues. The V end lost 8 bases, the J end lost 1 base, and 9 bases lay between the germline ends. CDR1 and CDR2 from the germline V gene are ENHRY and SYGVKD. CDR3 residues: CAIGGKSYEQYF. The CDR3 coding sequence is TGTGCCATCGGGGGGAAATCCTACGAGCAGTACTTC.

CDR3 protein: CASSQDIGQKETQYF. CDR3 nucleotide sequence: TGTGCCAGCAGCCAAGATATTGGGCAGAAAGAGACCCAGTACTTC. The chain is built from TRBV14 and TRBJ2-5, with D unresolved. V was clipped by 0 bases and J by 3 bases, with 11 bases between them. In germline, CDR1 is SGHDN, CDR2 FVKESK. CDR3 length: 15 amino acids.

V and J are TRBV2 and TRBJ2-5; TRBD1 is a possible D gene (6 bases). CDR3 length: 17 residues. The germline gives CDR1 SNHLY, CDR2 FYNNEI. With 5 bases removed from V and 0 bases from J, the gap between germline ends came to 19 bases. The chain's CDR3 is CASSYLTAWDNQETQYF. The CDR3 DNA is TGTGCCAGCAGTTATCTAACAGCTTGGGACAACCAAGAGACCCAGTACTTC.

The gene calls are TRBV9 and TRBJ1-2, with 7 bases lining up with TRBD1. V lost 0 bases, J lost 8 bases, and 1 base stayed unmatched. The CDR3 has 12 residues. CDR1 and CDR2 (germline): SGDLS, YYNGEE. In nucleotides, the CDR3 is TGTGCCAGCAGCGTAGGACAGGGAGGCTACACCTTC. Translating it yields CASSVGQGGYTF.

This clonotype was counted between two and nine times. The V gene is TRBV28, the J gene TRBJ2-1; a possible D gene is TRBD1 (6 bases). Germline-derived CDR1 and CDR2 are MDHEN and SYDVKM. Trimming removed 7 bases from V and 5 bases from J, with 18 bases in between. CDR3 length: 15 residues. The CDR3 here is CASTTTGRLDNEQFF. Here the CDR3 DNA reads TGTGCCAGCACCACGACAGGACGATTGGACAATGAGCAGTTCTTC.

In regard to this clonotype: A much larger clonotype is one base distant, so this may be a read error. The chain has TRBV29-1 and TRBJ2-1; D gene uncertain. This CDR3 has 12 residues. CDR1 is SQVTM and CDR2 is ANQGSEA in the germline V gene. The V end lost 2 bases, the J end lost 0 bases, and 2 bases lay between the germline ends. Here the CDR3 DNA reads TGCAGCGTTGAAAGCTCCTACAATGAGCAGTTCTTC. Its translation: CSVESSYNEQFF.

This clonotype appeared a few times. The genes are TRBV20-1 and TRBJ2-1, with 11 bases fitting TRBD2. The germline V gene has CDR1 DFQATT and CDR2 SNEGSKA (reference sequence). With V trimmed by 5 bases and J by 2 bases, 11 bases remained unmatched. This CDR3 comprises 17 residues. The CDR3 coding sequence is TGCAGTGCTCTCACCATAGCGGGAGGGCAGGCCTACAATGAGCAGTTCTTC. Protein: CSALTIAGGQAYNEQFF.